The 2 T cell receptor beta chains presented below share a single source sample, sequenced in a study of tumor-infiltrating lymphocytes in oesophageal squamous cell carcinoma. TCRdb redid the calling of the PCR reads with MiXCR, one entry per CDR3 protein. The table includes about 13,000 distinct CDR3 sequences, 45% to 60% detected once. Sequencing input: blood. The receptor source for this set is a female donor with esophageal squamous cell carcinoma.

This clonotype was seen a handful of times. Being one base from a much bigger clone, this may be a read error. The chain carries TRBV6-1 and TRBJ2-1; 9 bases map to TRBD1. Germline trimming cut 6 bases from V and 10 bases from J; bases unmatched to any gene: 13. Germline CDR1 reads MNHNS; CDR2 reads SASEGT. The CDR3 is 15 residues long. The CDR3 DNA follows: TGTGCCAGCAGCGGCCCGGGACAGGGAACCTACGAGCAGTTCTTC. Its protein is CASSGPGQGTYEQFF.

The chain is built from TRBV28 and TRBJ2-1; 13 nucleotides match TRBD2. Judging by the DNA end, TRBJ2-7 fits better; the J call may be wrong. This CDR3 is built from 16 residues. Germline-derived CDR1 and CDR2 are MDHEN and SYDVKM. CDR3: CASSYLGLAGTYEQYF. The DNA of the CDR3 is TGTGCCAGCAGCTACCTGGGACTAGCGGGAACCTACGAGCAGTACTTC.